The TCR beta chain described here comes from a study of Graves' ophthalmopathy and Graves' hyperthyroidism. Whole-study findings and limits: The model predicted ophthalmopathy progression with 65% to 71% sensitivity and approximately 72% specificity.

Trimming left V 6 bases short and J 3 bases short, with 24 bases between. This CDR3 region has 17 residues. Looked up from germline, CDR1 is SGHAT and CDR2 is FQNNGV. From RNA, the CDR3 regions of TCR beta chains were amplified and sequenced. The first-round RT-PCR employed HTBI primers together with the Qiagen OneStep RT-PCR kit. A multiplex PCR was then performed as the second round. A single record per CDR3 protein comes from TCRdb applying MiXCR to the multiplex PCR reads. This sample has 300,000 or so distinct CDR3 sequences, with roughly 15% found just once. Notes on this clonotype: Its antigen is currently unknown.

The sequence was obtained from an adult man with Graves' ophthalmopathy. This rearrangement joins TRBV11-2 to TRBJ2-7; tentative D call: TRBD2 (7 bases). Sequenced input: peripheral blood. CDR3 loop: CASRGGEGQKGGYEQYF. CDR3 in DNA: TGTGCCAGCAGGGGAGGGGAGGGCCAAAAGGGGGGCTACGAGCAGTACTTC.